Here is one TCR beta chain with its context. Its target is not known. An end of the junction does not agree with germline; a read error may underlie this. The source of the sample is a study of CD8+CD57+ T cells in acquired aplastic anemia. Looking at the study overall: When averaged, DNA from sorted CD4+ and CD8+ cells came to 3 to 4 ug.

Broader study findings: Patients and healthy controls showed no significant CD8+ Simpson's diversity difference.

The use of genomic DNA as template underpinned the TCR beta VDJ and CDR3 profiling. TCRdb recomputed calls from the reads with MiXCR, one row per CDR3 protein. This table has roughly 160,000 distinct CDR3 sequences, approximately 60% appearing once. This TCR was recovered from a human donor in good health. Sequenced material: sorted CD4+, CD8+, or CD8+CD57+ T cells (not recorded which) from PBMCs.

The CDR3 sequence: CASNRQAGADEQYF. DNA for the CDR3: TGTGCCAGCAATCGTCAAGCGGGAGCGGACGAGCAGTACTTC. The chain couples TRBV5-1 to TRBJ2-7, with 8 positions matching TRBD2. The CDR3 is made up of 14 amino acids. Germline values: CDR1 SGHRS, CDR2 YFSETQ. Full variable domain (remainder filled in from reference TRBV5-1 and TRBJ2-7): KAGVTQTPRYLIKTRGQQVTLSCSPISGHRSVSWYQQTPGQGLQFLFEYFSETQRNKGNFPGRFSGRQFSNSRSEMNVSTLELGDSALYLCASNRQAGADEQYFGPGTRLTVT.